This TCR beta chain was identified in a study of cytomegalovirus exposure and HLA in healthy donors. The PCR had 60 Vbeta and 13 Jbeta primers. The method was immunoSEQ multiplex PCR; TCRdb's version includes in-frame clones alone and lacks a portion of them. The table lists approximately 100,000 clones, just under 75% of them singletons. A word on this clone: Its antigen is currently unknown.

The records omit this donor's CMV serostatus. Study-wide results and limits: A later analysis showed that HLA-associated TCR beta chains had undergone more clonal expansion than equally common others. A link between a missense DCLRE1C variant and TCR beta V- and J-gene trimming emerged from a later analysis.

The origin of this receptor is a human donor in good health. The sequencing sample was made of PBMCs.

Written as DNA, the CDR3 is TGTGCCACCAGCAGGGGACTCGGCTCCTACGAGCAGTACTTC. This encodes CATSRGLGSYEQYF. The chain combines TRBV15 with TRBJ2-7; D may be TRBD2 (6 bases). The CDR3 runs to 14 residues. CDR1 and CDR2 (germline): LNHNV, YYDKDF (reference sequence). Trimming cost V 3 bases and J 0 bases, with 9 bases left between them.